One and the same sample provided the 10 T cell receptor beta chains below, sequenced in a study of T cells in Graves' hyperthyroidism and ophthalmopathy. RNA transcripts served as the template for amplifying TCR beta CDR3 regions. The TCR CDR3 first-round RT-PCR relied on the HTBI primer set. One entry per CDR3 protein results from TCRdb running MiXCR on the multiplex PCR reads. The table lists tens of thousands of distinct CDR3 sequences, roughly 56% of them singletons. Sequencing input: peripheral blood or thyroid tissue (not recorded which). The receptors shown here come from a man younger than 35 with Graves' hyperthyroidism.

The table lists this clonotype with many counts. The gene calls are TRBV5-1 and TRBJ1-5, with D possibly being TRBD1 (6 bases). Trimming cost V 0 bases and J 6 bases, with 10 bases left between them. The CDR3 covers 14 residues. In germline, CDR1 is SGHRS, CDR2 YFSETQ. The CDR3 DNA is TGCGCCAGCAGCTTGGTCGGGGGCAGTCAGCCCCAGCATTTT. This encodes CASSLVGGSQPQHF.

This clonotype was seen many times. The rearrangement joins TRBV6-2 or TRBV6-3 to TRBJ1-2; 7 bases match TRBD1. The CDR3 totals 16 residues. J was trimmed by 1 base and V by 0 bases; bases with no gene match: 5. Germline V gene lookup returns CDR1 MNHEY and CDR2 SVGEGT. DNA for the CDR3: TGTGCCAGCAGTTACTCCGGGACAGCTAATAACTATGGCTACACCTTC. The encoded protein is CASSYSGTANNYGYTF.

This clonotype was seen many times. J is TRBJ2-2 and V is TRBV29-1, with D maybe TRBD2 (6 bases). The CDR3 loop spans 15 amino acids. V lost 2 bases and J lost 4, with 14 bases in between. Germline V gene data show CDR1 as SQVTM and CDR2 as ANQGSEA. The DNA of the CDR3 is TGCAGCGTTGAAACGGCCGGGAGCGGCACCGGGGAGCTGTTTTTT. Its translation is CSVETAGSGTGELFF.

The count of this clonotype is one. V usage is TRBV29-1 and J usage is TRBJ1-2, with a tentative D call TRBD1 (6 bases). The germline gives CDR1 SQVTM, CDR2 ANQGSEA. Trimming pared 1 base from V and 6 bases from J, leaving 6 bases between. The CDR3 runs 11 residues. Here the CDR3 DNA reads TGCAGCGTTGAAGGGGGGCATGGCTACACCTTC. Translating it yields CSVEGGHGYTF.

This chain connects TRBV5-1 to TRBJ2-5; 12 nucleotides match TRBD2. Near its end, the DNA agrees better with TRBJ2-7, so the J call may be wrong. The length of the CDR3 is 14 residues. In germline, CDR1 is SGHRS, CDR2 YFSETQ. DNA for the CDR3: TGCGCCAGCAGGACTAGCGGGGGCTACTACGAGCAGTACTTC. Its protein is CASRTSGGYYEQYF.

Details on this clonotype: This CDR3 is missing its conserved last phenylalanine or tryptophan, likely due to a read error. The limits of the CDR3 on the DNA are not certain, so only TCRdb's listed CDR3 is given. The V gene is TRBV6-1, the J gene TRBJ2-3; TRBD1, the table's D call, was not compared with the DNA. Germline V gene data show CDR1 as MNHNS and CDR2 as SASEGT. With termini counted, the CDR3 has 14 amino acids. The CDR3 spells CASSSTPLTDTQYL.

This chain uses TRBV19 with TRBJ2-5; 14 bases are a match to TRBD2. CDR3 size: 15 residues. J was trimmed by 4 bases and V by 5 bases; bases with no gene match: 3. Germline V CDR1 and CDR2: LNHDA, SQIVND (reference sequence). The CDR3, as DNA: TGTGCCAGTAGTCGACTAGCGGGAGGGTTAGAGACCCAGTACTTC. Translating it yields CASSRLAGGLETQYF.

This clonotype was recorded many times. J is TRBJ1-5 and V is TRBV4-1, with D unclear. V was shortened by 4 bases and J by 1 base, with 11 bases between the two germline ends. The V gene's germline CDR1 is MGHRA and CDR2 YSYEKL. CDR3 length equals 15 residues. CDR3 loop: CASSPLWASNQPQHF. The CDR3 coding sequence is TGCGCCAGCAGCCCACTTTGGGCAAGCAATCAGCCCCAGCATTTT.

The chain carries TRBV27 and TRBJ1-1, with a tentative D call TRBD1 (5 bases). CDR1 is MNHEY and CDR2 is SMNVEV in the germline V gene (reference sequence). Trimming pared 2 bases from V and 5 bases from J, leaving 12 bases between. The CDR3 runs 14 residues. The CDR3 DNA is TGTGCCAGCAGTTTAGCGGCAGGGTGGACTGAAGCTTTCTTT. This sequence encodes CASSLAAGWTEAFF.

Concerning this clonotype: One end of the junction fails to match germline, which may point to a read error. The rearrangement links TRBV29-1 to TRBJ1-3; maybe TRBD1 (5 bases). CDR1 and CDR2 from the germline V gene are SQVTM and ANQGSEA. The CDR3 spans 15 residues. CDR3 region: CSVGPSGGTGNTTYF. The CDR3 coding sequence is TGCAGCGTTGGTCCCTCGGGAGGGACTGGAAACACCACATATTTT.